One sample yielded the 31 T cell receptor beta chains listed below, sequenced in a study of immune evolution from preneoplasia to lung adenocarcinoma. Measured with immunoSEQ multiplex PCR; TCRdb has only the in-frame clones, and not every one. Among some 12,000 clones listed, approximately 87% were seen once. Material for sequencing was FFPE tissue from an adenomatous hyperplasia lung lesion. The subset denotes: atypical adenomatous hyperplasia (AAH), lung preneoplasia. The origin of the receptors is a person aged 50-75 years with lung adenocarcinoma.

The rearrangement joins TRBV18 to TRBJ1-2; 8 bases map to TRBD1. This CDR3 contains 18 residues. The ends lost 1 base at V and 0 bases at J; junction bases unmatched: 10. CDR1 and CDR2 (germline): KGHSH, LQKENI. The CDR3 bases are TGTGCCAGCTCACCACTTCCAACAGGGGGACGAGCTAACTATGGCTACACCTTC. Translating it yields CASSPLPTGGRANYGYTF.

The rearrangement links TRBV11-3 to TRBJ2-5; TRBD2 matches 9 bases. CDR3 length: 17 residues. Germline V gene lookup returns CDR1 SGHNT and CDR2 YENEEA. With V trimmed by 5 bases and J by 5 bases, 15 bases remained unmatched. CDR3 in amino acids: CASSPFQSGRTSETQYF. DNA of the CDR3: TGTGCCAGCAGCCCCTTTCAGAGCGGGAGGACCTCCGAGACCCAGTACTTC.

In this sample, this clone turned up a few times. V gene TRBV15 combines with J gene TRBJ2-7; 8 bases are shared with TRBD2. Germline loops: CDR1 LNHNV, CDR2 YYDKDF (reference sequence). Trimming removed 4 bases from V and 4 bases from J; junction bases left unmatched: 9. This CDR3 spans 15 amino acids. The CDR3 is CATSTEREKPYEQYF. The CDR3 region has the DNA TGTGCCACCAGCACCGAGCGGGAGAAACCGTACGAGCAGTACTTC.

The genes are TRBV7-9 and TRBJ2-7; D not resolved. The V end was cut by 0 bases, the J end by 7 bases, with 16 bases between. This CDR3 is built from 15 residues. Germline values: CDR1 SEHNR, CDR2 FQNEAQ (reference sequence). The CDR3 DNA reads TGTGCCAGCAGCTTAGCAGCAGGCGACTGGTCTGAGCAGTACTTC. Encoded protein: CASSLAAGDWSEQYF.

The rearrangement uses TRBV27 and TRBJ2-2; D not resolved. V dropped 2 bases and J dropped 7 bases, with 8 bases sitting between them. Germline V gene sequence: CDR1 MNHEY, CDR2 SMNVEV (reference sequence). The CDR3 length is 13 residues. CDR3 protein: CASSLGWVGELFF. The DNA for the CDR3 is TGTGCCAGCAGTTTAGGGTGGGTCGGGGAGCTGTTTTTT.

The J gene is TRBJ1-5, the V gene TRBV11-2; D gene ambiguous. Per the germline V gene, CDR1 is SGHAT and CDR2 is FQNNGV. The CDR3 has 13 residues. V was cut by 1 base and J by 6 bases, with 7 bases left in between. This chain's CDR3 is CASSLVAFQPQHF. As DNA, the CDR3 is TGTGCCAGCAGCTTAGTAGCGTTTCAGCCCCAGCATTTT.

The chain links TRBV28 to TRBJ2-5, with D maybe TRBD1 (7 bases). The germline V gene encodes CDR1 MDHEN and CDR2 SYDVKM. V lost 4 bases to trimming and J lost 4 bases, with 16 bases between them. The length of the CDR3 is 15 residues. CDR3 in amino acids: CASSSIGGGTETQYF. As DNA, the CDR3 is TGTGCCAGCAGTTCCATAGGAGGGGGCACAGAGACCCAGTACTTC.

J is TRBJ1-2 and V is TRBV18; TRBD1 matches at 7 bases. The CDR3 runs to 15 residues. Losses at the gene ends were 6 bases for V and 3 bases for J; bases not matched to a gene: 10. Germline CDR1 and CDR2: KGHSH and LQKENI. CDR3 DNA: TGTGCCAGCTCGCGAAGACAGGGAGGCGACTATGGCTACACCTTC. It translates to CASSRRQGGDYGYTF.

The V gene is TRBV6-1, the J gene TRBJ2-2; the D is unclear. V lost 5 bases, J lost 5 bases, and 9 bases lay in between. The V gene's germline CDR1 is MNHNS and CDR2 SASEGT. The CDR3 totals 13 residues. CDR3 nucleotide sequence: TGTGCCAGCAGTCAGAAGGTAACCGGGGAGCTGTTTTTT. It yields the protein CASSQKVTGELFF.

The chain joins TRBV6-1 to TRBJ2-4; TRBD2 agrees at 7 bases. The V and J ends lost 0 bases and 2 bases, in that order; junction bases with no gene match: 10. This CDR3 is built from 18 residues. CDR1 and CDR2 from the germline V gene are MNHNS and SASEGT. Here the CDR3 DNA reads TGTGCCAGCAGTGAAGCCCCCCCGGCGGGGGTTACCAAAAACATTCAGTACTTC. Translating it yields CASSEAPPAGVTKNIQYF.

This sequence joins TRBV6-1 and TRBJ1-4; 8 nucleotides match TRBD1. CDR1 and CDR2 from the germline V gene are MNHNS and SASEGT. Trimming took 1 base from V and 4 from J; bases not matched to a gene: 5. The CDR3 spans 16 residues. The CDR3 protein is CASSEEWTGNNEKLFF. The CDR3 nucleotides read TGTGCCAGCAGTGAAGAGTGGACAGGGAATAATGAAAAACTGTTTTTT.

This chain uses TRBV30 with TRBJ1-5; weak D call: TRBD1 (5 bases). The germline gives CDR1 GTSNPN, CDR2 SVGIG (reference sequence). The ends were cut back, 3 bases at V and 5 bases at J, with 11 bases in the middle. The CDR3 extends over 13 amino acids. This chain's CDR3 is CAWSPGGHQPQHF. CDR3 in DNA: TGTGCCTGGAGCCCGGGGGGTCATCAGCCCCAGCATTTT. The entire variable domain, with the rest obtained from reference TRBV30 and TRBJ1-5, is as follows: SQTIHQWPATLVQPVGSPLSLECTVEGTSNPNLYWYRQAAGRGLQLLFYSVGIGQISSEVPQNLSASRPQDRQFILSSKKLLLSDSGFYLCAWSPGGHQPQHFGDGTRLSIL.

This clone was recorded once. The chain recombines TRBV7-8 with TRBJ2-7; 9 bases fit TRBD2. The CDR3 extends over 16 amino acids. Per the germline V gene, CDR1 is SGHVS and CDR2 is FQNEAQ. The V gene end was trimmed by 2 bases and the J gene end by 3 bases; junction bases not matched to a gene: 8. The CDR3 DNA reads TGTGCCAGCAGCTTAAACTTAGCGGGAGAAGACTACGAGCAGTACTTC. This gives the protein CASSLNLAGEDYEQYF.

The chain couples TRBV6-1 to TRBJ1-1; no definite D call. The CDR3 length is 17 residues. Trimming left V 4 bases short and J 5 bases short, with 23 bases between. Germline CDR1 MNHNS, CDR2 SASEGT. This CDR3 is CASSVIRTGILRTEAFF. CDR3 nucleotides: TGTGCCAGCAGTGTCATCCGGACTGGGATATTACGGACTGAAGCTTTCTTT.

The chain is built from TRBV5-6 and TRBJ1-5, with D perhaps TRBD1 (5 bases). Germline loops: CDR1 SGHDT, CDR2 YYEEEE. The CDR3 has 16 amino acids. Trimming removed 1 base from V and 3 bases from J, with 14 bases in between. The DNA for the CDR3 is TGTGCCAGCAGCTTGTACAGGTTGGGTTCCAATCAGCCCCAGCATTTT. Translation: CASSLYRLGSNQPQHF.

CDR3 protein: CASSLSRDSTEAFF. As DNA, the CDR3 is TGTGCCAGCTCGCTCTCCCGGGACAGCACTGAAGCTTTCTTT. V gene TRBV18 combines with J gene TRBJ1-1; 7 bases line up with TRBD1. The CDR3 runs to 14 residues. CDR1 KGHSH and CDR2 LQKENI come from the germline V gene. V was clipped by 6 bases and J by 4 bases; unmatched bases: 8.

The chain links TRBV5-1 to TRBJ2-1, with 11 bases identical to TRBD2. The CDR3 sequence is 18 residues long. Germline V gene lookup returns CDR1 SGHRS and CDR2 YFSETQ. With V trimmed by 0 bases and J by 0 bases, 5 bases remained unmatched. The CDR3 here is CASSLGLAGIRSYNEQFF. The CDR3 nucleotides are TGCGCCAGCAGCTTGGGACTAGCGGGGATTCGCTCCTACAATGAGCAGTTCTTC. The variable domain in full, with the rest retrieved from reference TRBV5-1 and TRBJ2-1, is KAGVTQTPRYLIKTRGQQVTLSCSPISGHRSVSWYQQTPGQGLQFLFEYFSETQRNKGNFPGRFSGRQFSNSRSEMNVSTLELGDSALYLCASSLGLAGIRSYNEQFFGPGTRLTVL.

The genes are TRBV5-4 and TRBJ2-7; perhaps TRBD2 as D (6 bases). The germline V gene encodes CDR1 SGHNT and CDR2 YYREEE (reference sequence). V lost 0 bases, J lost 6 bases, and 10 bases lay in between. The CDR3 contains 13 residues. The CDR3 here is CASSLERGGEQYF. The CDR3 nucleotides read TGTGCCAGCAGCTTGGAGAGGGGAGGCGAGCAGTACTTC.

The gene calls are TRBV18 and TRBJ1-1; unclear D gene. V was trimmed by 2 bases and J by 4 bases, leaving 8 bases between them. The CDR3 spans 13 residues. CDR1 KGHSH and CDR2 LQKENI come from the germline V gene. CDR3: CASSPGRTTEAFF. In DNA form, the CDR3 reads TGTGCCAGCTCACCAGGGCGGACCACTGAAGCTTTCTTT.

This chain connects TRBV5-1 to TRBJ2-6; D not resolved. Trimming shortened V by 4 bases and J by 0 bases, and 8 bases separated the two germline ends. The CDR3 runs 15 residues. Germline CDR1 SGHRS, CDR2 YFSETQ. The CDR3 region has the DNA TGCGCCAGCAGCCCCACTTTCTCTGGGGCCAACGTCCTGACTTTC. The encoded protein is CASSPTFSGANVLTF.

This clone came up once. J is TRBJ2-3 and V is TRBV9; D gene unclear. Trimming took 3 bases from V and 5 from J, leaving 7 bases between them. This CDR3 region has 12 residues. Germline values: CDR1 SGDLS, CDR2 YYNGEE. CDR3 sequence: CASSATQDTQYF. The CDR3 DNA reads TGTGCCAGCAGCGCCACCCAAGATACGCAGTATTTT.

V and J are TRBV5-5 and TRBJ1-2, with D maybe TRBD1 (5 bases). This CDR3 spans 15 amino acids. Trimming shortened V by 1 base and J by 5 bases, and 15 bases separated the two germline ends. CDR1 SGHKS and CDR2 YYEKEE come from the germline V gene (reference sequence). The CDR3 DNA follows: TGTGCCAGCAGCTTGCTCGGGGGAGGTAGTTATGGCTACACCTTC. This sequence encodes CASSLLGGGSYGYTF.

The rearrangement joins TRBV6-5 to TRBJ1-5; D unresolved. The CDR3 spans 13 residues. Germline CDR1 MNHEY, CDR2 SVGAGI. The V and J ends lost 11 bases and 7 bases respectively, with 18 bases between them. As DNA, the CDR3 is TGTGCCTCGAGGGAGGGATTCGGGCAGCCCCAGCATTTT. This encodes CASREGFGQPQHF.

The chain carries TRBV28 and TRBJ1-5; D unclear. The V end was cut by 6 bases, the J end by 6 bases, with 18 bases between. The CDR3 totals 15 residues. CDR1 and CDR2 from the germline V gene are MDHEN and SYDVKM. The CDR3 bases are TGTGCCAGCAGCCCCCGAGACCTAAGGGTTCAGCCCCAGCATTTT. Translating gives CASSPRDLRVQPQHF.

The chain has TRBV7-3 and TRBJ2-3; 9 bases are shared with TRBD2. This CDR3 contains 16 residues. Germline V gene lookup returns CDR1 SGHTA and CDR2 FQGTGA. Trimming removed 2 bases from V and 0 bases from J; junction bases left unmatched: 3. The CDR3 loop reads CASSLGAGGSTDTQYF. The CDR3 coding sequence is TGTGCCAGCAGCTTAGGAGCGGGGGGAAGCACAGATACGCAGTATTTT.

The V gene is TRBV6-1, the J gene TRBJ2-7; possibly TRBD1 or TRBD2 for D (5 bases each). V was trimmed by 8 bases and J by 6 bases, leaving 17 bases between them. CDR1 MNHNS and CDR2 SASEGT come from the germline V gene. This CDR3 region has 13 residues. This CDR3 reads CASSGRGHREQYF. CDR3 nucleotides: TGTGCCAGCTCGGGACGTGGACACCGCGAGCAGTACTTC.

The table lists this clone with a count of one. V usage is TRBV7-9 and J usage is TRBJ1-2; D unresolved. V lost 1 base, J lost 4 bases, and 7 bases lay in between. The CDR3 is 13 amino acids. Per the germline V gene, CDR1 is SEHNR and CDR2 is FQNEAQ (reference sequence). CDR3 coding DNA: TGTGCCAGCAGCTTAGGGCAGACCTATGGCTACACCTTC. As protein: CASSLGQTYGYTF.

This clone was counted a single time. The chain has TRBV2 and TRBJ1-4; 10 bases are shared with TRBD1. With V trimmed by 6 bases and J by 0 bases, 10 bases remained unmatched. CDR1 is SNHLY and CDR2 is FYNNEI in the germline V gene. The CDR3 contains 18 residues. CDR3 sequence (DNA): TGTGCCAGCAGCTTTGTGACAGGGGGCTTACCAACTAATGAAAAACTGTTTTTT. Its protein is CASSFVTGGLPTNEKLFF.

This clone was counted between two and nine times. As DNA, the CDR3 is TGTGCCGGGGTTGGGTCCGCCAACTCCTACGAGCAGTACTTC. This translates into CAGVGSANSYEQYF. V usage is TRBV6-1 and J usage is TRBJ2-7, with D hard to call. The V and J ends lost 11 bases and 0 bases respectively, with 17 bases between them. The CDR3 sequence is 14 residues long. Germline V gene data show CDR1 as MNHNS and CDR2 as SASEGT.

The chain has TRBV5-6 and TRBJ1-1; D call uncertain. Trimming stripped 2 bases from V and 2 bases from J, with 10 bases between. The CDR3 runs 14 residues. Germline assignment: CDR1 SGHDT and CDR2 YYEEEE. CDR3 sequence (DNA): TGTGCCAGCAGCTTCCCAACCCTAAACACTGAAGCTTTCTTT. It encodes CASSFPTLNTEAFF.

The chain recombines TRBV5-6 with TRBJ2-1; possibly TRBD2 for D (5 bases). Trimming cost V 6 bases and J 2 bases, with 9 bases left between them. The CDR3 loop spans 13 amino acids. CDR1 SGHDT and CDR2 YYEEEE come from the germline V gene. The CDR3 region is CASTIGTYNEQFF. The CDR3 nucleotides read TGTGCCAGCACCATCGGGACCTACAATGAGCAGTTCTTC.